Given below is one T cell receptor beta chain in context. The PCR ran on 60 Vbeta and 13 Jbeta primers. Sequencing was performed with immunoSEQ multiplex PCR; in TCRdb, only in-frame clones are kept and a portion is missing. The table has approximately 180,000 clones, about 79% seen once. This CDR3 comprises 15 residues. In germline, CDR1 is MNHNS, CDR2 SASEGT. The V and J ends lost 8 bases and 9 bases, in that order; junction bases with no gene match: 16. This entry is derived from a study of cytomegalovirus exposure and HLA in healthy donors. The chain uses TRBV6-1 and TRBJ2-1; TRBD2 matches 7 bases. This sequence was found in a man between 40 and 49 years old in good health and CMV-seropositive. Sequenced input: PBMCs. CDR3 in amino acids: CASLRGSGPNSEQFF. DNA for the CDR3: TGTGCCAGCTTGCGCGGGAGTGGACCAAACAGTGAGCAGTTCTTC.